Below, 25 T cell receptor beta chains from the same sample are listed, as sequenced in a study of blood T cell repertoires in COVID-19 (TCRdb year 2020). The library came from the immunoSEQ multiplex PCR assay. The clones in this table, taken by TCRdb from immuneACCESS, are in-frame only. Not every clone is retained; where verified, under half of the shortfall comes from an unresolved V gene, and the cause of the rest is unknown. In all, the sample holds 93,000 or so clones, and roughly 90% of those were seen once. Together, the top ten hold roughly 3.6% of the sample. Sequences were obtained from peripheral blood. The receptors shown here come from a woman aged 60 to 75 with acute or convalescent COVID-19.

The chain recombines TRBV6-5 with TRBJ2-4; TRBD1 matches at 10 bases. This CDR3 is 13 amino acids long. With 6 bases clipped from V and 9 bases from J, the junction kept 5 bases outside the gene matches. In germline, CDR1 is MNHEY, CDR2 SVGAGI. The DNA of the CDR3 is TGTGCCAGCAGAGACAGGGGGCTGAGCATTCAGTACTTC. It translates to CASRDRGLSIQYF.

The chain is built from TRBV9 and TRBJ1-1; possible D gene TRBD1, 5 bases. V shed 0 bases and J shed 3 bases, with 15 bases lying between them. The CDR3 totals 16 residues. Germline V lookup: CDR1 SGDLS, CDR2 YYNGEE. DNA for the CDR3: TGTGCCAGCAGCGTAGATGGCAACAGGAGAGACACTGAAGCTTTCTTT. Its protein product is CASSVDGNRRDTEAFF.

The chain recombines TRBV6-5 with TRBJ2-2; weak D call: TRBD1 (6 bases). Trimming took 6 bases from V and 5 from J, leaving 13 bases between them. Germline V lookup: CDR1 MNHEY, CDR2 SVGAGI. CDR3 length equals 14 residues. The CDR3 protein is CASRRDTATGELFF. The CDR3 DNA reads TGTGCCAGCAGGAGGGACACCGCTACCGGGGAGCTGTTTTTT.

The chain joins TRBV4-1 to TRBJ2-7, with 7 positions matching TRBD2. Trimming took 0 bases from V and 3 from J; bases not matched to a gene: 5. The CDR3 length is 15 residues. CDR1 MGHRA and CDR2 YSYEKL come from the germline V gene. CDR3 loop: CASSQDPGGLYEQYV. The CDR3 DNA sequence: TGCGCCAGCAGCCAAGATCCGGGAGGCCTCTACGAGCAGTACGTC.

CDR3 sequence: CASSRPGQRNEKLFF. CDR3 in DNA: TGTGCCAGCAGCCGCCCGGGACAGAGAAATGAAAAACTGTTTTTT. The rearrangement uses TRBV11-2 and TRBJ1-4, with TRBD1 identical over 7 bases. In germline, CDR1 is SGHAT, CDR2 FQNNGV. The CDR3 extends over 15 amino acids. With 5 bases clipped from V and 5 bases from J, the junction kept 8 bases outside the gene matches.

The chain carries TRBV2 and TRBJ2-2, with 7 bases fitting TRBD2. CDR1 and CDR2 (germline): SNHLY, FYNNEI. This CDR3 has 14 residues. V was clipped by 7 bases and J by 1 base; unmatched bases: 3. In DNA, the CDR3 is TGTGCCAGCACACGGGAGGTGAACACCGGGGAGCTGTTTTTT. Residues: CASTREVNTGELFF.

The chain joins TRBV28 to TRBJ1-6; no clear D. The germline V gene encodes CDR1 MDHEN and CDR2 SYDVKM. This CDR3 has 14 amino acids. The V and J ends lost 2 bases and 4 bases respectively, with 6 bases between them. The CDR3 DNA is TGTGCCAGCAGTTTACGCCAGTATAATTCACCCCTCCACTTT. The encoded protein is CASSLRQYNSPLHF.

V gene TRBV5-1 combines with J gene TRBJ1-6; no clear D. CDR1 is SGHRS, CDR2 YFSETQ, per germline. The CDR3 runs to 16 residues. Trimming took off 9 bases at V and 0 bases at J, with 16 bases between the two ends. For the CDR3, the DNA is TGCGCCACCCCCGCCGGCGGGAACTCCTATAATTCACCCCTCCACTTT. This translates into CATPAGGNSYNSPLHF.

V is TRBV3-1 (or the pseudogene TRBV3-2) and J is TRBJ2-3; 11 nucleotides agree with TRBD2. V dropped 4 bases and J dropped 5; count of bases not matched to a gene: 5. Germline values: CDR1 LGHDT, CDR2 YNNKEL (reference sequence). The CDR3 sequence is 15 residues long. The CDR3: CASSPLLAGVDTQYF. The CDR3 nucleotides are TGTGCCAGCAGCCCCCTACTAGCGGGAGTAGATACGCAGTATTTT.

This rearrangement joins TRBV27 to TRBJ1-4, with D maybe TRBD1 (6 bases). Trimming removed 6 bases from V and 8 bases from J, with 16 bases in between. The V gene's germline CDR1 is MNHEY and CDR2 SMNVEV (reference sequence). The CDR3 length is 14 residues. CDR3 nucleotides: TGTGCCAGCAGGGGGTGGGAGGGGGAAGAAAAACTGTTTTTT. Translation: CASRGWEGEEKLFF.

In its sample, this clone was seen a few times. The chain carries TRBV11-2 and TRBJ2-3, with D maybe TRBD1 (6 bases). V was cut by 1 base and J by 1 base, with 6 bases left in between. From germline, CDR1 is SGHAT and CDR2 FQNNGV. The CDR3 consists of 14 residues. The CDR3 bases are TGTGCCAGCAGCTTAGGACAGGGCACAGATACGCAGTATTTT. This codes for CASSLGQGTDTQYF.

The genes are TRBV9 and TRBJ2-3, with TRBD2 identical over 8 bases. Trimming cost V 4 bases and J 4 bases; bases outside gene matches: 11. The length of the CDR3 is 16 residues. Germline loops: CDR1 SGDLS, CDR2 YYNGEE. The CDR3 region has the DNA TGTGCCAGCAGCCCCCAAGGGAGCGGGAGAGCAGATACGCAGTATTTT. Its translation is CASSPQGSGRADTQYF.

This clone was recorded only once. The chain carries TRBV19 and TRBJ1-1, with D perhaps matching TRBD1 (5 bases). The germline CDR1 and CDR2 sequences are LNHDA and SQIVND (reference sequence). V was shortened by 5 bases and J by 9 bases, with 13 bases between the two germline ends. This CDR3 region has 12 residues. The DNA for the CDR3 is TGTGCCAGTAGTGCTAGCGGGGCCCAAGCTTTCTTT. Translation gives CASSASGAQAFF.

The chain has TRBV24-1 and TRBJ1-5; TRBD1 is a possible D gene (5 bases). Between the trimmed V and J ends, which lost 3 bases and 7 bases, there was a span of 12 bases. This CDR3 is built from 14 residues. The germline CDR1 and CDR2 sequences are KGHDR and SFDVKD. This CDR3 reads CATSDPTRGQPQHF. Here the CDR3 DNA reads TGTGCCACCAGTGATCCGACACGGGGGCAGCCCCAGCATTTT.

The chain links TRBV30 to TRBJ2-5; TRBD2 matches 11 bases. Germline values: CDR1 GTSNPN, CDR2 SVGIG (reference sequence). The CDR3 length is 14 residues. With 3 bases clipped from V and 4 bases from J, the junction kept 4 bases outside the gene matches. CDR3 region: CAWSTGLAGETQYF. In DNA form, the CDR3 reads TGTGCCTGGAGCACCGGACTAGCGGGAGAGACCCAGTACTTC.

The chain joins TRBV5-1 to TRBJ2-5; D might be TRBD1 (6 bases). Germline CDR1 reads SGHRS; CDR2 reads YFSETQ. V lost 6 bases and J lost 5, with 17 bases in between. The CDR3 is 14 residues long. CDR3 residues: CASTITGYGETQYF. CDR3 nucleotide sequence: TGCGCCAGCACCATCACAGGGTACGGTGAGACCCAGTACTTC.

Comments on this clone: Other DNA sequences from this sample encode an identical CDR3 as well. The chain recombines TRBV5-1 with TRBJ1-3; TRBD1 is a possible D gene (6 bases). V shed 0 bases and J shed 2 bases, with 9 bases lying between them. This CDR3 is built from 15 residues. Germline loops: CDR1 SGHRS, CDR2 YFSETQ. CDR3 sequence: CASSLGQVTGNTIYF. The CDR3 DNA reads as TGCGCCAGCAGCTTGGGACAGGTTACTGGAAACACCATATATTTT. The whole variable domain, filled in from reference TRBV5-1 and TRBJ1-3, reads KAGVTQTPRYLIKTRGQQVTLSCSPISGHRSVSWYQQTPGQGLQFLFEYFSETQRNKGNFPGRFSGRQFSNSRSEMNVSTLELGDSALYLCASSLGQVTGNTIYFGEGSWLTVV.

The J gene is TRBJ2-3, the V gene TRBV5-1; 9 bases align to TRBD1. V was clipped by 0 bases and J by 4 bases; unmatched bases: 6. This CDR3 is built from 16 residues. Germline-derived CDR1 and CDR2 are SGHRS and YFSETQ. The CDR3 nucleotides read TGCGCCAGCAGCTTGGTGAGGGGGACAGGGCCAGATACGCAGTATTTT. Translating gives CASSLVRGTGPDTQYF.

The V gene is TRBV13, the J gene TRBJ2-2; the match to TRBD2 covers 7 bases. Per the germline V gene, CDR1 is PRHDT and CDR2 is FYEKMQ (reference sequence). The CDR3 length is 16 residues. Unmatched junction bases numbered 5, after V lost 0 bases and J lost 4 bases. CDR3 in DNA: TGTGCCAGCAGCTTAGGGGCGGGAGTGAGCACCGGGGAGCTGTTTTTT. Protein sequence: CASSLGAGVSTGELFF.

The chain carries TRBV19 and TRBJ1-1, with no clear D. There are 14 residues in the CDR3. The V and J ends lost 3 bases and 5 bases respectively, with 13 bases between them. Germline V gives CDR1 LNHDA, CDR2 SQIVND (reference sequence). As DNA, the CDR3 is TGTGCCAGTAGTATCGGCGGAGGTCGGACTGAAGCTTTCTTT. It is translated as CASSIGGGRTEAFF. Full variable domain (outside the CDR3, taken from reference TRBV19 and TRBJ1-1): DGGITQSPKYLFRKEGQNVTLSCEQNLNHDAMYWYRQDPGQGLRLIYYSQIVNDFQKGDIAEGYSVSREKKESFPLTVTSAQKNPTAFYLCASSIGGGRTEAFFGQGTRLTVV.

This clone was recorded only once. The V and J genes are TRBV6-5 and TRBJ1-2; D ambiguous. This CDR3 has 12 amino acids. V was pared by 5 bases and J by 5 bases, with 9 bases between. Germline assignment: CDR1 MNHEY and CDR2 SVGAGI. The CDR3 region has the DNA TGTGCCAGCAGTCAAACAAGTTATGGCTACACCTTC. Translation: CASSQTSYGYTF.

V gene TRBV7-9 combines with J gene TRBJ2-1; D is ambiguous. The germline V and J ends were trimmed by 1 base and 0 bases, with 10 bases remaining between them. CDR3 size: 16 residues. CDR1 is SEHNR and CDR2 is FQNEAQ in the germline V gene (reference sequence). CDR3 region: CASSLVPSYSYNEQFF. The CDR3 DNA is TGTGCCAGCAGCTTAGTCCCTAGTTACTCCTACAATGAGCAGTTCTTC.

This clone was seen a few times. The V and J genes are TRBV6-5 and TRBJ2-1; 12 nucleotides align to TRBD2. V was clipped by 0 bases and J by 6 bases; unmatched bases: 3. Germline values: CDR1 MNHEY, CDR2 SVGAGI. This CDR3 is 16 amino acids long. In nucleotides, the CDR3 is TGTGCCAGCAGTTACTCAACGGGACTAGCGGGCAATGAGCAGTTCTTC. It translates to CASSYSTGLAGNEQFF.

The CDR3 nucleotides are TGTGCCAGCAGCTCCTATGAGGGAAGAGGTGGCTACACCTTC. Protein: CASSSYEGRGGYTF. This chain uses TRBV2 with TRBJ1-2; no reliable D call. The length of the CDR3 is 14 residues. Between the trimmed V and J ends, which lost 6 bases and 7 bases, there was a span of 18 bases. Germline V lookup: CDR1 SNHLY, CDR2 FYNNEI.

The rearrangement joins TRBV3-1 (or the pseudogene TRBV3-2) to TRBJ2-3; no reliable D call. The germline CDR1 and CDR2 sequences are LGHDT and YNNKEL (reference sequence). Trimming cost V 1 base and J 5 bases, with 10 bases left between them. The CDR3 loop spans 14 amino acids. The CDR3 protein is CASSQAMGLDTQYF. The CDR3 region has the DNA TGTGCCAGCAGCCAAGCGATGGGCTTAGATACGCAGTATTTT.